The T cell receptor (beta chain) described here comes from a study of blood T cells in healthy people across ages. This clonotype was seen more than once but under ten times. Every sample had a minimum of 6 million PBMCs isolated. J lost 4 bases, V lost 2 bases, and 5 bases had no gene match. The V gene's germline CDR1 is SGDLS and CDR2 YYNGEE. The CDR3 has 15 residues. The second PCR ran about 6 to 12 cycles with a sample-barcoded 5' primer and J-beta primers. TCRdb re-analysed the 5' RACE reads in MiXCR, keeping a single row per CDR3 protein. This sample has 1.5 million to 2 million distinct CDR3 sequences; around half occur once, and the top ten carry approximately 2.1%.

The TCR comes from a woman aged 40 to 49 in good health. The sample comprised blood. V and J are TRBV9 and TRBJ1-5, with 8 bases lining up with TRBD1. CDR3 bases: TGTGCCAGCAGCGTTTCAGGGGGCTTTAATCAGCCCCAGCATTTT. Amino acids: CASSVSGGFNQPQHF.